A selection of T cell receptor beta chains follows, all from one sample in a study of shared clonotypes between healthy human individuals. Libraries were prepared by immunoSEQ multiplex PCR; TCRdb keeps only in-frame clonotypes and omits some of them. This table holds 300,000 to 400,000 clones, 70% to 75% found once. Sequenced: memory CD4+ T cells sorted from blood. Every receptor here comes from a man younger than 45 in good health. Each CDR3 is given with its conserved first and last residue. Each record gives: V gene, J gene, D gene, CDR3 protein. A D gene is named only where the DNA matches it firmly.

V gene: TRBV5-1
J gene: TRBJ2-1
D gene: TRBD1
CDR3 protein: CASSIGQASANEQFF

V gene: TRBV10-1
J gene: TRBJ2-4
D gene: TRBD2
CDR3 protein: CAGYGGVPSQPKNIQYF

V gene: TRBV5-1
J gene: TRBJ2-1
D gene: NA
CDR3 protein: CASSLEVNNEQFF

V gene: TRBV9
J gene: TRBJ2-1
D gene: NA
CDR3 protein: CASSPEIRGIYNEQFF

V gene: TRBV30
J gene: TRBJ2-7
D gene: NA
CDR3 protein: CAWTAGGAYEQYF

V gene: TRBV9
J gene: TRBJ2-2
D gene: NA
CDR3 protein: CASSEAPTPLRRSYTGELFF

V gene: TRBV2
J gene: TRBJ2-1
D gene: TRBD2
CDR3 protein: CASRGLAGAQTYNEQFF

V gene: TRBV27
J gene: TRBJ2-7
D gene: TRBD2
CDR3 protein: CASSRTLAGVYEQYF

V gene: TRBV9
J gene: TRBJ2-1
D gene: TRBD2
CDR3 protein: CASSVAPTVSGRSSISNEQFF

V gene: TRBV11-2
J gene: TRBJ2-1
D gene: NA
CDR3 protein: CASSPIGGRVYNEQFF

V gene: TRBV19
J gene: TRBJ2-1
D gene: NA
CDR3 protein: CASSIVRSSYNEQFF

V gene: TRBV5-1
J gene: TRBJ1-5
D gene: TRBD1
CDR3 protein: CASSWTGNSNQPQHF

V gene: TRBV2
J gene: TRBJ2-7
D gene: TRBD2
CDR3 protein: CASSRNSGTEQYF

V gene: TRBV29-1
J gene: TRBJ2-1
D gene: NA
CDR3 protein: CSVEVRRNEQFF

V gene: TRBV2
J gene: TRBJ1-5
D gene: NA
CDR3 protein: CASSVASGHQPQHF

V gene: TRBV11-2
J gene: TRBJ2-2
D gene: NA
CDR3 protein: CASSRSGGTGELFF

V gene: TRBV28
J gene: TRBJ2-7
D gene: TRBD2
CDR3 protein: CASSLTGGTYEQYF

V gene: TRBV5-1
J gene: TRBJ2-1
D gene: TRBD2
CDR3 protein: CASSLAGLAVPGGNEQFF

V gene: TRBV28
J gene: TRBJ1-6
D gene: NA
CDR3 protein: CASSRAGTQNSPLHF

V gene: TRBV9
J gene: TRBJ2-7
D gene: TRBD2
CDR3 protein: CASSPSSGPYEQYF

V gene: TRBV5-5
J gene: TRBJ2-5
D gene: NA
CDR3 protein: CASSRLIGETQYF

V gene: TRBV11-2
J gene: TRBJ2-1
D gene: TRBD2
CDR3 protein: CASSFGTAGVADNEQFF

V gene: TRBV7-2
J gene: TRBJ2-7
D gene: NA
CDR3 protein: CASSFGNSYEQYF

V gene: TRBV6-5
J gene: TRBJ2-7
D gene: NA
CDR3 protein: CASSQGGEQYF

V gene: TRBV2
J gene: TRBJ2-1
D gene: NA
CDR3 protein: CASTKEFSYNEQFF

V gene: TRBV19
J gene: TRBJ1-3
D gene: NA
CDR3 protein: CASRASGAGNTIYF

V gene: TRBV6-6
J gene: TRBJ1-1
D gene: TRBD1
CDR3 protein: CASSYPRQGMNTEAFF

V gene: TRBV18
J gene: TRBJ1-5
D gene: NA
CDR3 protein: CASSPQDSRTRHF

V gene: TRBV29-1
J gene: TRBJ2-1
D gene: NA
CDR3 protein: CSVEELINEQFF